The entry below gives a single T cell receptor beta chain sequence along with its context. Germline CDR1 and CDR2: SGHVS and FQNEAQ. V shed 2 bases and J shed 5 bases, with 12 bases lying between them. The CDR3 has 14 amino acids. Primed by a sample-barcoded 5' primer and a J-beta primer mix, a second PCR proceeded for 7 to 11 cycles. Each CDR3 protein gets one entry after TCRdb re-called the 5' RACE reads with MiXCR. In the table there are about 1.8 million distinct CDR3 sequences, roughly 49% of which are singletons. The data are from a study of blood T cells in healthy people across ages. In the study overall: There was about one barcoded beta molecule captured by template switching per two T cells.

The V and J genes are TRBV7-8 and TRBJ2-5, with D tentatively TRBD1 (6 bases). The TCR originated in a woman aged 40 to 55 in good health. Sequenced sample: blood. This CDR3 is CASSLLSRGETQYF. CDR3 bases: TGTGCCAGCAGCTTATTGTCTAGGGGGGAGACCCAGTACTTC.